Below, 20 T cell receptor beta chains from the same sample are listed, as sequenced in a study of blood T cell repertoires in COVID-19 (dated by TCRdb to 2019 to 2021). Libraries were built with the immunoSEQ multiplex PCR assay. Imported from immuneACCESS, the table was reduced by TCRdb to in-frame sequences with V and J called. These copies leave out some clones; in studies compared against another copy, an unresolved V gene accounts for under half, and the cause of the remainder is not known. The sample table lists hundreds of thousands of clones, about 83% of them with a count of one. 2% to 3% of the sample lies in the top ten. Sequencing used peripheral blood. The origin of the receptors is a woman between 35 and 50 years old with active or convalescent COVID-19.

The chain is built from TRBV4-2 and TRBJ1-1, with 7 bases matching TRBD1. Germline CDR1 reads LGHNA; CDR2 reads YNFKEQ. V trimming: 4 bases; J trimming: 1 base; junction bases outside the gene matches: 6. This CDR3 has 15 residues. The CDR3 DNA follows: TGTGCCAGCAGCCTCTCGACAGGGTCGAACACTGAAGCTTTCTTT. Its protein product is CASSLSTGSNTEAFF.

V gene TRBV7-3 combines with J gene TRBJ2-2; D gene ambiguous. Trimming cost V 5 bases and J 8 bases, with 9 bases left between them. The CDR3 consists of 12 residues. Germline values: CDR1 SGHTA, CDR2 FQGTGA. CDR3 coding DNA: TGTGCCAGCAGCCCCACGGAGGGGGAGCTGTTTTTT. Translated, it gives CASSPTEGELFF.

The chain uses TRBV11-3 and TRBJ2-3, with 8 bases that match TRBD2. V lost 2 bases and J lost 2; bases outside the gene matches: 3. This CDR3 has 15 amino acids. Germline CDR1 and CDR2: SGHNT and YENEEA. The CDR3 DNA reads TGTGCCAGCAGCTTAACCGGGGGGGCCACAGATACGCAGTATTTT. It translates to CASSLTGGATDTQYF.

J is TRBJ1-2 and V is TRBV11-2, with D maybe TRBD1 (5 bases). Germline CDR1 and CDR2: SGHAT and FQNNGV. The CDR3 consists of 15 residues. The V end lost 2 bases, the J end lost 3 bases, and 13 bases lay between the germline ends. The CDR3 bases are TGTGCCAGCAGCTTATTCCTGGGGCCGTACTATGGCTACACCTTC. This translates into CASSLFLGPYYGYTF.

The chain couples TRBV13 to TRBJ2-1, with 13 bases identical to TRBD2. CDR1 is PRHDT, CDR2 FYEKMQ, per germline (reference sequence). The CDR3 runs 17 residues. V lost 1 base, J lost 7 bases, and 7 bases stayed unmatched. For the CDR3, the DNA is TGTGCCAGCAGCTTAGTAGGGACTAGCGGGAAGAGGAATGAGCAGTTCTTC. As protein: CASSLVGTSGKRNEQFF.

This chain's CDR3 is CASSDPTTWYGYTF. DNA of the CDR3: TGTGCCAGCAGTGACCCGACGACTTGGTATGGCTACACCTTC. The chain combines TRBV2 with TRBJ1-2, with D unresolved. Trimming shortened V by 3 bases and J by 5 bases, and 13 bases separated the two germline ends. The CDR3 extends over 14 amino acids. The germline V gene encodes CDR1 SNHLY and CDR2 FYNNEI.

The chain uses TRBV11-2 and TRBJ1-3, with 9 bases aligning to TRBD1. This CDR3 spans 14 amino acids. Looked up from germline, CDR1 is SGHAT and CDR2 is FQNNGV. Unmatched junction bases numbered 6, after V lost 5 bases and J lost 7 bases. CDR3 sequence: CASSRDRVSNTIYF. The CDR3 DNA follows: TGTGCCAGCAGCCGGGACAGGGTATCGAACACCATATATTTT. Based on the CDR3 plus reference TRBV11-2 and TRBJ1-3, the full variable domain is EAGVAQSPRYKIIEKRQSVAFWCNPISGHATLYWYQQILGQGPKLLIQFQNNGVVDDSQLPKDRFSAERLKGVDSTLKIQPAKLEDSAVYLCASSRDRVSNTIYFGEGSWLTVV.

CDR3 sequence reads: CASSLQGGSGNTIYF. The DNA of the CDR3 is TGTGCCAGCAGCCTACAGGGCGGCTCTGGAAACACCATATATTTT. The V call is TRBV7-6, the J call TRBJ1-3; tentative D call: TRBD1 (6 bases). This CDR3 spans 15 amino acids. Trimming shortened V by 5 bases and J by 0 bases, and 11 bases separated the two germline ends. Germline loops: CDR1 SGHVS, CDR2 FNYEAQ.

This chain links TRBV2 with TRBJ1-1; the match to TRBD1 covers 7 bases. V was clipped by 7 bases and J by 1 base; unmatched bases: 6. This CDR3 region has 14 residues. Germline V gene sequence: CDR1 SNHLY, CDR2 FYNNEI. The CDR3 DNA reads TGTGCCAGCACTCGACAGGGTAGGAACACTGAAGCTTTCTTT. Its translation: CASTRQGRNTEAFF. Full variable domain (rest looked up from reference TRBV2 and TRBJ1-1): EPEVTQTPSHQVTQMGQEVILRCVPISNHLYFYWYRQILGQKVEFLVSFYNNEISEKSEIFDDQFSVERPDGSNFTLKIRSTKLEDSAMYFCASTRQGRNTEAFFGQGTRLTVV.

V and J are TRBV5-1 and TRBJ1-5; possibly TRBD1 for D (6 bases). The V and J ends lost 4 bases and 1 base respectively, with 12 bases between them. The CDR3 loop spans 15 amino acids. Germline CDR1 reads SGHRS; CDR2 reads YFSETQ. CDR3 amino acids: CASSLNRESNQPQHF. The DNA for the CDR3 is TGCGCCAGCAGCCTAAACAGGGAGAGCAATCAGCCCCAGCATTTT. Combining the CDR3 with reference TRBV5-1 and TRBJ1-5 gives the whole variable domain KAGVTQTPRYLIKTRGQQVTLSCSPISGHRSVSWYQQTPGQGLQFLFEYFSETQRNKGNFPGRFSGRQFSNSRSEMNVSTLELGDSALYLCASSLNRESNQPQHFGDGTRLSIL.

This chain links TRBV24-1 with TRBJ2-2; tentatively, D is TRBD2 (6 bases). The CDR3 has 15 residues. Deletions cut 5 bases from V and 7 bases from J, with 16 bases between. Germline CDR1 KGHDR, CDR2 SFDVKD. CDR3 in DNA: TGTGCCACCAGTGGTCGGGGGAGTGCGGGCGGGGAGCTGTTTTTT. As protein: CATSGRGSAGGELFF.

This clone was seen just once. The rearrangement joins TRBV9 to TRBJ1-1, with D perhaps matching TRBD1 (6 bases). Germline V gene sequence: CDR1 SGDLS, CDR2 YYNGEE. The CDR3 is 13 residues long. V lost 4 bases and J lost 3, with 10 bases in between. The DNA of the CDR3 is TGTGCCAGCAGCCCCTCAGGGGACACTGAAGCTTTCTTT. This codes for CASSPSGDTEAFF. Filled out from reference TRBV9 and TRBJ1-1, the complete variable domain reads DSGVTQTPKHLITATGQRVTLRCSPRSGDLSVYWYQQSLDQGLQFLIQYYNGEERAKGNILERFSAQQFPDLHSELNLSSLELGDSALYFCASSPSGDTEAFFGQGTRLTVV.

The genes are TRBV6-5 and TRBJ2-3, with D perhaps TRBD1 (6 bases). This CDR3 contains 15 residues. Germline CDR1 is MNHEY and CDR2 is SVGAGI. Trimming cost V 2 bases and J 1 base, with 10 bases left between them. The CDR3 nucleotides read TGTGCCAGCAGTTACAGGTCAGGGGGCACAGATACGCAGTATTTT. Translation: CASSYRSGGTDTQYF.

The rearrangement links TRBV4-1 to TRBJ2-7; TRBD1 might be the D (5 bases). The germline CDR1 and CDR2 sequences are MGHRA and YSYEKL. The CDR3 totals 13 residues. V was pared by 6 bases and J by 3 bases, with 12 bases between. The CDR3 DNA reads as TGCGCCAGCAGTCACACGACAGACTACGAGCAGTACTTC. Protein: CASSHTTDYEQYF.

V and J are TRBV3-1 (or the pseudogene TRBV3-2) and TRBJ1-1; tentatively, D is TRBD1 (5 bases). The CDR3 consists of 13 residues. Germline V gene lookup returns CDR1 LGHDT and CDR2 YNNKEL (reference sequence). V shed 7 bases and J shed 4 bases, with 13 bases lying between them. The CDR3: CASNPAGGTEAFF. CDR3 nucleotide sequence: TGTGCCAGCAACCCGGCGGGGGGCACTGAAGCTTTCTTT.

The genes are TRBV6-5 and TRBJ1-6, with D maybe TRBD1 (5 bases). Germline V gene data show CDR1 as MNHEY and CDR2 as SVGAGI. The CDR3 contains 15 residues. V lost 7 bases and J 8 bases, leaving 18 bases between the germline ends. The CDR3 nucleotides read TGTGCCAGCAACCGACAGACACTCTCGGATTCACCCCTCCACTTT. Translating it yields CASNRQTLSDSPLHF.

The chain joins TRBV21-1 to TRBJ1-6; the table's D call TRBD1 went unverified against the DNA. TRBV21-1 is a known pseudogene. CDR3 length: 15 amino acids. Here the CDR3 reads CASGVTGIDNSPLHF. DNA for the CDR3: TGTGCCAGCGGGGTGACAGGGATAGATAATTCACCCCTCCACTTT.

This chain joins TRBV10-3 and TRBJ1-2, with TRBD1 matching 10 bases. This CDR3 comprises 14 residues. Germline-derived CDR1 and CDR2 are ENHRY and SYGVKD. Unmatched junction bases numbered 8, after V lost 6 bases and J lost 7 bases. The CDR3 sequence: CAIRGTGDHGGYTF. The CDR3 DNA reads TGTGCCATCAGGGGGACAGGGGATCACGGTGGCTACACCTTC.

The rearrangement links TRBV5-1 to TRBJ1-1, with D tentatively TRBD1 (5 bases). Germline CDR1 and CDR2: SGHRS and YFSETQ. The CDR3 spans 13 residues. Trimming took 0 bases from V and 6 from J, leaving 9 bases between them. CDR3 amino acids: CASSLERGAEAFF. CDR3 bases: TGCGCCAGCAGCTTGGAACGGGGGGCTGAAGCTTTCTTT. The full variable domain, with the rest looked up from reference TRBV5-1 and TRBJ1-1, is KAGVTQTPRYLIKTRGQQVTLSCSPISGHRSVSWYQQTPGQGLQFLFEYFSETQRNKGNFPGRFSGRQFSNSRSEMNVSTLELGDSALYLCASSLERGAEAFFGQGTRLTVV.

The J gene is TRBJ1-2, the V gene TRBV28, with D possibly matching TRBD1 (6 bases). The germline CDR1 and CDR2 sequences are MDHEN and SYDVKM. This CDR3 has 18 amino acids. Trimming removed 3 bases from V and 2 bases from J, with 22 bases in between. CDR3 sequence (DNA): TGTGCCAGCAGTTTCTCCGACGGGGGGACAAAGGTGAACTATGGCTACACCTTC. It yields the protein CASSFSDGGTKVNYGYTF.